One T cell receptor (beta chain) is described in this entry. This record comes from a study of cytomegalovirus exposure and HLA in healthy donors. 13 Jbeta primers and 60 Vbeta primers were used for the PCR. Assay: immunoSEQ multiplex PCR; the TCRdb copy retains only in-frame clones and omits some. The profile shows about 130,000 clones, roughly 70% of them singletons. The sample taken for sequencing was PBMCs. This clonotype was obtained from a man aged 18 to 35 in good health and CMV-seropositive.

CDR3 sequence (DNA): TGTGCCAGCAGCTTTGCAGGGAACTATGGCTACACCTTC. Translating it yields CASSFAGNYGYTF. The chain links TRBV7-2 to TRBJ1-2; D might be TRBD1 (5 bases). The V gene lost 3 bases and the J gene lost 2 bases, with 7 bases spanning the gap. CDR1 and CDR2 from the germline V gene are SGHTA and FQGNSA. This CDR3 contains 13 residues.